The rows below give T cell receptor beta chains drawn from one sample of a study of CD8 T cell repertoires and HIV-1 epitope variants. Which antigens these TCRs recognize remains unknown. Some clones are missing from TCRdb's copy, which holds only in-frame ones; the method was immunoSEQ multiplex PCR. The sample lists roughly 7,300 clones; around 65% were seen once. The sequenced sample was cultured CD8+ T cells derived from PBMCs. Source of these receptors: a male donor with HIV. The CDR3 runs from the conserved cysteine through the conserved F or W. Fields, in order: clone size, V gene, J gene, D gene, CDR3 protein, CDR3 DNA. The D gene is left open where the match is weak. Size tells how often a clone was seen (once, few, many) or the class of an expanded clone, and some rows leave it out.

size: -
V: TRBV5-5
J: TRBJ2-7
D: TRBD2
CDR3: CASSPAGFIYEQYF
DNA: TGTGCCAGCAGTCCAGCGGGATTCATCTACGAGCAGTACTTC

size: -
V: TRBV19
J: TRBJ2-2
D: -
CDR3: CASSLQGPGELFF
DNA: TGTGCCAGTAGTCTCCAGGGTCCCGGGGAGCTGTTTTTT

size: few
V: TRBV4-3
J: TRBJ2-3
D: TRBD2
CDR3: CASSQDRRGESLAGHSTDTQYF
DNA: TGCGCCAGCAGCCAAGATCGGAGGGGCGAATCACTAGCGGGCCATAGCACAGATACGCAGTATTTT

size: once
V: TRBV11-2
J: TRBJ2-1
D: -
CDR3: CASSSKGPYNEQFF
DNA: TGTGCCAGCAGCTCTAAGGGCCCCTACAATGAGCAGTTCTTC

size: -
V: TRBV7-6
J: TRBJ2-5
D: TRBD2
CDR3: CASSLSGGSQYF
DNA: TGTGCCAGCAGCTTATCGGGGGGGAGCCAGTACTTC

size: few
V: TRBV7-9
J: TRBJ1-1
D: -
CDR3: CASSLLRDTEAFF
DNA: TGTGCCAGCAGCTTGCTCAGGGACACTGAAGCTTTCTTT

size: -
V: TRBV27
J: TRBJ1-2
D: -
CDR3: CASSLSAGSQIYGYTF
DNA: TGTGCCAGCAGTTTATCGGCAGGGAGTCAAATCTATGGCTACACCTTC

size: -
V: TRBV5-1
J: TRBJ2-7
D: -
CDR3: CASSLAPSRVYEQYF
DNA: TGCGCCAGCAGCTTGGCCCCTTCCAGGGTTTACGAGCAGTACTTC

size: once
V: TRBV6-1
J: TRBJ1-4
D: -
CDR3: CASSEGRSNEKLFF
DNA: TGTGCCAGCAGTGAGGGACGGAGTAATGAAAAACTGTTTTTT

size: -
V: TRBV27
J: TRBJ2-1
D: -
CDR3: CASTLTASSYNEQFF
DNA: TGTGCCAGCACTCTGACCGCAAGCTCCTACAATGAGCAGTTCTTC

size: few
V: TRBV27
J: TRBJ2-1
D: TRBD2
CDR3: CASSYDGTSGSSYNEQFF
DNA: TGTGCCAGCAGTTACGATGGGACTAGCGGGAGCTCCTACAATGAGCAGTTCTTC

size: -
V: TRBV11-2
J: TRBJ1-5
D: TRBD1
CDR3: CASSSTGGQPQHF
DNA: TGTGCCAGCAGCTCGACAGGGGGCCAGCCCCAGCATTTT

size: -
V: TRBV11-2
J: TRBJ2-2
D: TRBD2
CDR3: CASSLTSGRTPGTGELFF
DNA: TGTGCCAGCAGCCTCACTAGCGGGAGGACCCCGGGCACCGGGGAGCTGTTTTTT

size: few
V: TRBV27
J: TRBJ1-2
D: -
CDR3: CASSLLGGYYGYTF
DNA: TGTGCCAGCAGTTTACTTGGGGGGTACTATGGCTACACCTTC

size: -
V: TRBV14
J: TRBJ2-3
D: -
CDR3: CASSHGTPSTDTQYF
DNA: TGTGCCAGCAGCCACGGGACACCTAGCACAGATACGCAGTATTTT

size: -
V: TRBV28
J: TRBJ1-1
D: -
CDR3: CASNFGRDTEAFF
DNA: TGTGCCAGCAATTTTGGGAGGGACACTGAAGCTTTCTTT

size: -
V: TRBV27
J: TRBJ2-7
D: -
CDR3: CASSLGGYEQYF
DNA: TGTGCCAGCAGTTTAGGCGGCTACGAGCAGTACTTC

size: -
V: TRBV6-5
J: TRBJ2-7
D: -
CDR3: CASRLGPPGEQYF
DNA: TGTGCCAGCAGGCTTGGACCCCCGGGGGAGCAGTACTTC

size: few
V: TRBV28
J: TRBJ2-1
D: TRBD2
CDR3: CASRSRLAALNEQFF
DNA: TGTGCCAGCAGGAGCCGACTAGCGGCCCTCAATGAGCAGTTCTTC

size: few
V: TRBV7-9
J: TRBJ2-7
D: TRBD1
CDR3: CASSEIQGAINEQYF
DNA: TGTGCCAGCAGCGAGATTCAGGGGGCGATCAACGAGCAGTACTTC

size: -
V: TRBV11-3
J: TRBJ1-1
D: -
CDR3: CASSPGPWTEAFF
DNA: TGTGCCAGCAGCCCGGGCCCGTGGACTGAAGCTTTCTTT

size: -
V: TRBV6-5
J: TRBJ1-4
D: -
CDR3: CASSYSNSPNEKLFF
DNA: TGTGCCAGCAGTTACTCGAACAGCCCTAATGAAAAACTGTTTTTT

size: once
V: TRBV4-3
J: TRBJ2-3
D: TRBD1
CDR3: CASRGQGTDTQYF
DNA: TGCGCCAGCCGGGGACAGGGCACAGATACGCAGTATTTT

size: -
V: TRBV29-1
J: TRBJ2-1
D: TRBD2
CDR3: CSGGLAGFGNEQFF
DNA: TGCAGCGGTGGACTAGCGGGGTTTGGCAATGAGCAGTTCTTC

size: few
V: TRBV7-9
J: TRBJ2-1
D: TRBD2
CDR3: CASSGDAGGYSYNEQFF
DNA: TGTGCCAGCAGCGGAGATGCGGGAGGTTACTCCTACAATGAGCAGTTCTTC

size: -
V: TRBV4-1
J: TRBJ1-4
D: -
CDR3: CASSLSYSEKLFF
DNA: TGCGCCAGCAGCCTTTCATATTCTGAAAAACTGTTTTTT

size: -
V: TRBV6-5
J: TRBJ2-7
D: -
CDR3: CASSSQAYEQYF
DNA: TGTGCCAGCAGTTCACAGGCCTACGAGCAGTACTTC

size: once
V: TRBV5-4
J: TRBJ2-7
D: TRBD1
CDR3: CASSLRDSSYEQYF
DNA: TGTGCCAGCAGCTTACGGGACAGCTCCTACGAGCAGTACTTC

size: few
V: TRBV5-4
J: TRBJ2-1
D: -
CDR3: CASSLSQGSEQFF
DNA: TGTGCCAGCAGCTTGTCGCAGGGCAGCGAGCAGTTCTTC

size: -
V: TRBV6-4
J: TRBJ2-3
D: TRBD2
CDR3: CASSTGSGATDTQYF
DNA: TGTGCCAGCAGTACGGGTAGCGGGGCCACAGATACGCAGTATTTT

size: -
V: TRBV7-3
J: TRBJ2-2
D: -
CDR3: CASGDTAGTGELFF
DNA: TGTGCCAGCGGGGATACAGCGGGCACCGGGGAGCTGTTTTTT

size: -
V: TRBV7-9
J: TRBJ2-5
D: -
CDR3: CASSSLRGPTYQETQYF
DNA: TGTGCCAGCAGCTCCCTGAGGGGACCTACATACCAAGAGACCCAGTACTTC

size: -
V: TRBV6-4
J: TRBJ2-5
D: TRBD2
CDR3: CASRLLAGREETQYF
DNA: TGTGCCAGCAGGCTTCTAGCGGGGAGAGAGGAGACCCAGTACTTC

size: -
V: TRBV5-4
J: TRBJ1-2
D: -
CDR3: CASSLMGGYGYTF
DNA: TGTGCCAGCAGCTTAATGGGGGGCTATGGCTACACCTTC

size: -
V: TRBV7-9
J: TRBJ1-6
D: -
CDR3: CASSLASGSNSPLHF
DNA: TGTGCCAGCAGCTTAGCCTCCGGTAGTAATTCACCCCTCCACTTT

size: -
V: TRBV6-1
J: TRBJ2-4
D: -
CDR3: CASSDRALAKNIQYF
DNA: TGTGCCAGCAGTGACAGGGCTTTAGCAAAAAACATTCAGTACTTC

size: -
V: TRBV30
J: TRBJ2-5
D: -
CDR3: CAWSTTPGIQETQYF
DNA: TGTGCCTGGAGTACAACACCCGGGATACAAGAGACCCAGTACTTC

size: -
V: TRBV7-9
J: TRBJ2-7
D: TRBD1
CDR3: CASSLGQGSNDEQYF
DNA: TGTGCCAGCAGCTTAGGACAGGGGAGTAACGACGAGCAGTACTTC

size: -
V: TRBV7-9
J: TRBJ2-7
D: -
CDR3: CASSLLYEQYF
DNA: TGTGCCAGCAGCCTACTCTACGAGCAGTACTTC

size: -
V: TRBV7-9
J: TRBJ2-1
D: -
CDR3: CASRPNSGYNEQFF
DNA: TGTGCCAGCAGGCCCAATAGTGGGTACAATGAGCAGTTCTTC